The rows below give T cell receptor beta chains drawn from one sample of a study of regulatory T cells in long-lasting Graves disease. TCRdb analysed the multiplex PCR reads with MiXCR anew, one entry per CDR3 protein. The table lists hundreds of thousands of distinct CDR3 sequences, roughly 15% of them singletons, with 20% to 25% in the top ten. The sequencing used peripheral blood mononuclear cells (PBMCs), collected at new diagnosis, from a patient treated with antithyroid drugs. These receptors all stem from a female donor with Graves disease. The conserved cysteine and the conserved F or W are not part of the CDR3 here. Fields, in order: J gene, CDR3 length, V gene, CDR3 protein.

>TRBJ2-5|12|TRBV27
ASSPQWEWETQY
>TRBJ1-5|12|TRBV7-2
ASRSGTGSQPQH
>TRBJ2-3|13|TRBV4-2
ASSQDWAPTDTQY
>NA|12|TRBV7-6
ACSHRQARETQY
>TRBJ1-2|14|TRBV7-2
ASSLAGDRAIYGYT
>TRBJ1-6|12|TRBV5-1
ASSLGQGESPLH
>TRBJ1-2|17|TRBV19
ASSIFPDPNARGNYGYT
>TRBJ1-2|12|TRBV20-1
SAINRDVPFGYT
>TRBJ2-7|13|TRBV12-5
ASGWQGTSGFEQY
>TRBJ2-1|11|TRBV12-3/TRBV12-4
ASSFTPYNEQF
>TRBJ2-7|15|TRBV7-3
ASSLRGGGGLAAEQY
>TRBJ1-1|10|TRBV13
ASSWDSNEAF
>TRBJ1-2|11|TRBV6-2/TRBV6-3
ASSYEPPVGYT
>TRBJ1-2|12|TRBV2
ASVRGTLPDGYT
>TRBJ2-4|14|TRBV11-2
ASSSVRGAEENIQY
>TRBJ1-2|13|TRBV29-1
SVGRGSTRNYGYT
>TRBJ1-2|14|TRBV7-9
ASSLALRDLNYGYT
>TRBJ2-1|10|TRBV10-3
AISENNNEQF
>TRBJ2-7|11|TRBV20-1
SATGTASYEQY
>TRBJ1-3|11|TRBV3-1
ASGQYSGNTIY
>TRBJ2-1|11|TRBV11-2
ASSTGLRDEQF
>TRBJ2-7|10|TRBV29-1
SVGTGSYEQY
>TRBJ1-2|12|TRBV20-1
SATFWGAPYGYT
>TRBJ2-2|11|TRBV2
ASSDLRTGELF
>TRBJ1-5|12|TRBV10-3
AISDQGSNQPQH
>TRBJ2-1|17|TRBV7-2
ASSLGERGGFSSYNEQF
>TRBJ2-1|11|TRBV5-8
ASSYRDSYEQF
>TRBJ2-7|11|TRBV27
ASIEEENYEQY
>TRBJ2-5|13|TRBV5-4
ASSRAVGGSETQY
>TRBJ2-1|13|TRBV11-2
ASSNWDRGSDEQF
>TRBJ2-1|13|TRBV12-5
ASGPPYGAGNEQF
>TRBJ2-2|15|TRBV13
ASNRPTGGGNTGELF
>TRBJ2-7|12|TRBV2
ASSDRTSKREQY
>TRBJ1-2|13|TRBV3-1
ASSQERSGSYGYT
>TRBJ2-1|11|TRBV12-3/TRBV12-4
ASSPGLADEQF
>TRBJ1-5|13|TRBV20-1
SARDVGVGNQPQH
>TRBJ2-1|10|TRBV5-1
ASSLSPNEQF
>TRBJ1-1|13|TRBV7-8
ASTSSHPLNTEAF
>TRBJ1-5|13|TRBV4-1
ASSHEGRRDQPQH
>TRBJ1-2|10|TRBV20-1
SASVGSRGYT
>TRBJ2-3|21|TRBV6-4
ASVVPPIPCAREPDKPTDTQY
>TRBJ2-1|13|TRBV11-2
ASSLGTSFYNEQF
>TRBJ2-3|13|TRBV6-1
ASSSDRGPTDTQY
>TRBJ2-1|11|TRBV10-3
AISDSLHNEQF
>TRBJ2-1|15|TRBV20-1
SATGLAGDGSYNEQF
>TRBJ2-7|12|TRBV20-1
SASQGNPSYEQY
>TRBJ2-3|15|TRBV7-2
ASSLGKWGTRTDTQY
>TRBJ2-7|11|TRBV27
ASSWAVGGEQY
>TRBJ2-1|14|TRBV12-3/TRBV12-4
ASSPGASGSPDEQF
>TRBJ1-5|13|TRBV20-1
SARRAGTLSQPQH
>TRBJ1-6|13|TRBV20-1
SARAPRGSNSPLH
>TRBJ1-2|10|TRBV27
ASRPPGGGYT
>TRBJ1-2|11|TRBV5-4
ASSLTRGYGYT
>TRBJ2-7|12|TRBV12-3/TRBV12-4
ASSLGVRPYEQY
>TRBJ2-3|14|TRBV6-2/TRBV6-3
ASSAKGGASTDTQY
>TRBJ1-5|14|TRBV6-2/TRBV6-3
ASPQGGINSNQPQH
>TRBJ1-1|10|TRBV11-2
ASSLEITEAF
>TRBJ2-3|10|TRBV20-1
SATGGGPLQY
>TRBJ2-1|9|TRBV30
AWSVRNEQF